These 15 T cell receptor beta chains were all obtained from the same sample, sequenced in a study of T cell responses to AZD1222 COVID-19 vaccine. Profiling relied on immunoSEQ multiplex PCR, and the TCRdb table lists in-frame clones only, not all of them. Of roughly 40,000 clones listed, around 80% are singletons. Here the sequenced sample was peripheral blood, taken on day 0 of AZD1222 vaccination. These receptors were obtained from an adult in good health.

The CDR3 coding sequence is TGTGCCAGCAGCACGTTTATTGGACAGGGAGGGTATAGCAATCAGCCCCAGCATTTT. Its translation is CASSTFIGQGGYSNQPQHF. This sequence joins TRBV21-1 and TRBJ1-5; TRBD1 reflects the table's D call only, with no check against the DNA. TRBV21-1 is classified as a pseudogene. The CDR3 runs to 19 residues.

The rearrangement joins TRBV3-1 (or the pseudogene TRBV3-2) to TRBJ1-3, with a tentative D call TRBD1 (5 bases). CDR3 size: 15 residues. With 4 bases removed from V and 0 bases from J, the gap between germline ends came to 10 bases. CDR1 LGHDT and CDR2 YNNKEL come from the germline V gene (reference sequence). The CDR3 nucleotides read TGTGCCAGCAGCCTAGACAGCTTCTCTGGAAACACCATATATTTT. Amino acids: CASSLDSFSGNTIYF.

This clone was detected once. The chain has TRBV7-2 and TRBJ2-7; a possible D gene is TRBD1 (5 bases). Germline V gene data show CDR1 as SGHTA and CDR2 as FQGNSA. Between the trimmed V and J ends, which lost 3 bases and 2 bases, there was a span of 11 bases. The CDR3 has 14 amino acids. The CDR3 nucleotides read TGTGCCAGCAGCTTCCCAGGGCCCACCTACGAGCAGTACTTC. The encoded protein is CASSFPGPTYEQYF.

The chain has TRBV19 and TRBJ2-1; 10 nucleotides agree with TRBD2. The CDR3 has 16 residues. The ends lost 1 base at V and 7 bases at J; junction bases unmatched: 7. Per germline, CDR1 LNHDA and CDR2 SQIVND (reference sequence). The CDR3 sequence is CASSIAGLAGVNEQFF. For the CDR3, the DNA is TGTGCCAGTAGTATAGCGGGGCTAGCGGGGGTGAATGAGCAGTTCTTC.

The CDR3 loop reads CAISEGNSENTEAFF. CDR3 DNA: TGTGCCATCAGTGAGGGGAACAGTGAGAACACTGAAGCTTTCTTT. The chain uses TRBV10-3 and TRBJ1-1; D ambiguous. The ends were cut back, 2 bases at V and 1 base at J, with 11 bases in the middle. The CDR3 is 15 residues long. From germline, CDR1 is ENHRY and CDR2 SYGVKD.

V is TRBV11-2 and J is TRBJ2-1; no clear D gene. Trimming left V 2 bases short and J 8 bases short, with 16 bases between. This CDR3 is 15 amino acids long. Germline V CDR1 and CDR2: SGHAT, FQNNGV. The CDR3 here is CASSLMDGVLHEQFF. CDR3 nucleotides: TGTGCCAGCAGCTTAATGGATGGCGTACTACATGAGCAGTTCTTC.

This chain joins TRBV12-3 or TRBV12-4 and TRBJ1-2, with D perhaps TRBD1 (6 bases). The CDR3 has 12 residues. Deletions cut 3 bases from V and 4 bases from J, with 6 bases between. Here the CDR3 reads CASSLTGYGYTF. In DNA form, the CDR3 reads TGTGCCAGCAGTTTGACAGGCTATGGCTACACCTTC.

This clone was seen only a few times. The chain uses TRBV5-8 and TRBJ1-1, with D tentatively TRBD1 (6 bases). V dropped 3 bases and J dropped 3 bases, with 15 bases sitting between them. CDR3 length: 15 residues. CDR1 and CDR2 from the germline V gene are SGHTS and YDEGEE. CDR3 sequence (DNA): TGTGCCAGCAGCTACACCCGGGGGGCTCACACTGAAGCTTTCTTT. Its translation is CASSYTRGAHTEAFF. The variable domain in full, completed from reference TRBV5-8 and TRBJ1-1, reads EAGVTQSPTHLIKTRGQQATLRCSPISGHTSVYWYQQALGLGLQFLLWYDEGEERNRGNFPPRFSGRQFPNYSSELNVNALELEDSALYLCASSYTRGAHTEAFFGQGTRLTVV.

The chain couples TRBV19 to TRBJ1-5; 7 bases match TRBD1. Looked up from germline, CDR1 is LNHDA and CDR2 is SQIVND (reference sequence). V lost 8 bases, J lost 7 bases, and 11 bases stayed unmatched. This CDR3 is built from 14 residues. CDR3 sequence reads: CASQSRAGGQPQHF. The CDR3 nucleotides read TGTGCCAGTCAAAGCCGGGCAGGGGGACAGCCCCAGCATTTT.

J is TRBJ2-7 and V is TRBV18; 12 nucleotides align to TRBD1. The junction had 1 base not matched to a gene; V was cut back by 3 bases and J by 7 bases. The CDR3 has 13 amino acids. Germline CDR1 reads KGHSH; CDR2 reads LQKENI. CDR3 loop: CASSPGQGAEQYF. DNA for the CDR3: TGTGCCAGCTCACCGGGACAGGGGGCGGAGCAGTACTTC.

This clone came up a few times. The CDR3 DNA is TGTGCCAGCAGCTCCCAGGCGGGGGGAAACACAGATACGCAGTATTTT. Translating it yields CASSSQAGGNTDTQYF. The chain couples TRBV7-6 to TRBJ2-3, with TRBD2 matching over 8 bases. In germline, CDR1 is SGHVS, CDR2 FNYEAQ. The CDR3 is 16 amino acids. J lost 2 bases, V lost 4 bases, and 8 bases had no gene match.

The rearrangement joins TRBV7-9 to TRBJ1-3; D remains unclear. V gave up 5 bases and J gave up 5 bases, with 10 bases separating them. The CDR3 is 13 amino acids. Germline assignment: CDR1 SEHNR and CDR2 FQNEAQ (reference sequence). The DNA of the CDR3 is TGTGCCAGCAGCGCCGGTACTCGAAACACCATATATTTT. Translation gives CASSAGTRNTIYF.

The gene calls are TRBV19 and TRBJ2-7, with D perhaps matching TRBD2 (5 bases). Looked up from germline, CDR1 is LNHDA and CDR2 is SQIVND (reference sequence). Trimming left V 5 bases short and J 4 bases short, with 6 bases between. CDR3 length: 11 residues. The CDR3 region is CASSRGYEQYF. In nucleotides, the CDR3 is TGTGCCAGTAGTCGGGGATACGAGCAGTACTTC.

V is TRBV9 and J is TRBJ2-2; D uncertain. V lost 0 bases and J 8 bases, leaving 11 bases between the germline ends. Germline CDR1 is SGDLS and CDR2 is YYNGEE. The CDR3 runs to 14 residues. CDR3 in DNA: TGTGCCAGCAGCGTAGAAGGTCAATTGGGGGAGCTGTTTTTT. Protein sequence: CASSVEGQLGELFF.

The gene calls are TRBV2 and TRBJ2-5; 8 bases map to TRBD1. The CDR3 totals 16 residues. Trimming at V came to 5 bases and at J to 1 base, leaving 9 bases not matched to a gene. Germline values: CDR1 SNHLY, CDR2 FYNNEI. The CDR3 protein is CASSSKSRGLQETQYF. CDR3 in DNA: TGTGCCAGCAGTTCAAAAAGCAGGGGGCTCCAAGAGACCCAGTACTTC.